The following is a T cell receptor (beta chain) sequence with its context. What this receptor recognizes is not known. Base qualities are not provided; no much larger clone lies one nucleotide away. To obtain CD8+ cytotoxic T cells, negative selection with anti-CD4 multisort beads was done first, followed by positive selection with anti-CD8 beads. Miltenyi superparamagnetic beads coated with subset-specific monoclonal antibodies were used to isolate the T cell subsets. Every T cell population was isolated from peripheral blood. Ficoll separation was used to obtain mononuclear cells from whole blood, after which anti-CD14 microbeads were used to deplete monocytes. The isolated cell populations were resuspended in RNAprotect reagent immediately. The library came from multiplex PCR. Data came from a 454 GS FLX. TCR alpha and beta CDR3 regions were amplified from mRNA by semiquantitative ARM-PCR. ARM-PCR used tagged nested gene-specific primers, after which communal superprimers carried out exponential amplification. Exonuclease was used to remove the nested primers before the first-round PCR products went through the second amplification round. Sequencing of the amplicons was performed on the 454 platform, which allows millions of DNA fragments to be sequenced rapidly without cloning bias. An effective read was defined as a read mappable to both V and J germline segments. From the authors' description of their analysis: Reads were assigned to germline V, D and J segments with IRmap, which uses pyromap, a Smith-Waterman modification adapted to 454 sequencing errors. D-beta assignments were filtered using cutoffs set at the 99th percentile of alignment scores from simulated random sequences. The amino acids between the conserved V-segment Y[YFLI]C motif and the J-segment [FW]GXGT motif were defined as CDR3. Repertoire diversity was estimated with a compound Poisson process model previously applied to large-scale EST data. A procedure for detecting cross-contamination was applied so that sample contamination could be argued against as the origin of shared CDR3s. The raw public data were reprocessed by TCRdb itself: fastp quality trimming at Q25, MiXCR clonotype calling, in-frame beta chains only. CDR3 protein sequences are deduplicated, and each keeps its most common genes and DNA. The V and J calls and clone size come from TCRdb's table, not from the authors' own analysis. In all, the sample holds roughly 5,000 distinct CDR3 sequences, and 55% to 75% of those were seen once. In total, the top ten clones hold 57% of the sample.

This sample was taken from a study of relationships among human T cell subsets (dated 2010 in TCRdb). In the study overall: The study sequenced eight distinct T cell populations from blood: pan T, CD8 cytotoxic, regulatory, Th1, Th2, naive plus transitional, activated and memory cells.

The germline V gene (reference sequence) provides CDR1 LGHDT and CDR2 YNNKEL. V has 4 bases trimmed and J has 8 bases trimmed; junction bases matching no gene number 6. The cysteine opens and the phenylalanine closes a CDR3 of 14 amino acids. Only CDR3 DNA remains: 42 bases, in frame from the first base. The investigation overall reported the following: Over 55% of CD8+ cytotoxic sequences belonged to clones with over 100 reads, whereas regulatory and Th2 subsets showed few such clones. The bead-based sorting was unable to rule out the presence of a CD4+CD8+ double-positive population. Across the seven subsets, no statistically significant differences turned up in V, D and J usage, CDR3 length, or N-nucleotide additions. Substantial sharing of CDR3s among Th1, Th2 and regulatory T cells was interpreted as suggestive of stochastic cell fate choices.

This TCR was recovered from a man aged 35 to 55 in good health. The chain uses TRBV3-1 and TRBJ2-1; TRBD1 matches 9 bases in the middle. The specimen sequenced was CD8+ T cells sorted from blood. The CDR3 region: CASSRTQGADEQFF. At the DNA level, the sequence is TGTGCCAGCAGCCGAACACAGGGGGCTGATGAGCAGTTCTTC.